The text below deals with one TCR beta chain. Its cognate antigen is unknown. The data were taken from a study of shared clonotypes between healthy human individuals. Study observations and caveats: Lower generation probabilities were found for non-shared clonotypes than for those shared by all four donors. Sampling covered nothing but blood. Tissue TCR repertoires likely differ from those found in blood.

The assay was immunoSEQ multiplex PCR, and TCRdb's table has in-frame clones only and misses some. The sample consists of about 2.1 million clones, 90% to 95% of them appearing once. Terminally differentiated effector memory CD45RA+ cells were left out of the naive CD8 fraction, which was CD45RO-negative and positively selected for CCR7. Germline loops: CDR1 MNHEY, CDR2 SMNVEV (reference sequence). V was pared by 5 bases and J by 6 bases, with 13 bases of the junction left unmatched. The CDR3 runs 16 residues. This chain joins TRBV27 and TRBJ1-2; 9 nucleotides agree with TRBD1. Sequencing was performed on naive CD8+ T cells from PBMCs. The origin of this receptor is a man aged 18 to 29 in good health. Some clones in this sample may be carry-over from other donors' samples. CDR3 sequence: CASSPELTGGVDGYTF. CDR3 in DNA: TGTGCCAGCAGTCCAGAGCTTACAGGGGGCGTTGATGGCTACACCTTC.